This record looks at one T cell receptor beta chain sequence and its context. Its binding antigen is unknown. Base qualities are not at hand, and no much larger clone is one base apart. Using the deep immunoSEQ assay, multiplex PCR amplified TCR CDR3 regions from genomic DNA. Genomic DNA extracted from each cell subset was distributed evenly over all wells of several immunoSEQ 96-well plates, and each plate served as one replicate. For sorted subsets, each replicate PCR was loaded with 200 ng genomic DNA, equivalent to 30,000 or so T cell genomes. Purified libraries were quantified with a Qubit 3.0 fluorometer, sized on a Bioanalyzer 2100, and re-quantified with the KAPA Library Quantification kit. Every immunoSEQ 96-well plate was sequenced on a dedicated single-read 150-cycle Illumina NextSeq 550 flow cell. Per the source publication's procedure: Because the immunoSEQ output included only junctional sequences and no quality scores, the filtering could not be the same as the filtering used for full-length reads. Sequences were annotated with PyIR, a Python wrapper for IgBLAST v1.9, and V/J genes and CDR3 were assigned using IMGT germline references. Reads were removed for weak V/J assignments (E-value above 1e-6), missing CDR3, stop codons, out-of-frame junctions, or ambiguous translated residues. V3J clonotypes were defined by identical inferred V gene, J gene, and CDR3 amino acid sequence. Percentage overlap between repertoires was computed as shared unique clonotypes divided by the size of the smaller repertoire. Three approaches were used to assess repertoire richness: RTK rarefaction, the Chao1 estimator, and Recon v2.1 estimates of unobserved clonotypes. For all TCRbeta clonotypes obtained by the gDNA method from four donors, generation probabilities were computed with OLGA. TCRdb carries this immuneACCESS record with in-frame sequences only. Its versions omit some clonotypes, under half of them owing to an unresolved V gene in the studies checked, with the rest unexplained. V and J calls and clone size follow that table, whereas D and trimming were derived from the DNA. A total of roughly 700,000 clones appear in this sample, roughly 87% of them only once. The top ten constitute 34% of the sample.

The data belong to a study of shared clonotypes between healthy human individuals (dated by TCRdb to 2020 to 2022). About the full investigation: Three men and a couple of women, aged 18 to 49 years, made up the cohort. For each donor, CD4 naive and CD4 memory were each run on three plates, CD8 naive on two plates, and CD8 memory on one plate. To estimate repertoire size and how much clonotype sharing occurs between individuals, the study deeply sequenced the blood TCR repertoires of five healthy adults. To increase sequencing depth and limit assay-specific biases, different laboratories used diverse techniques to prepare libraries and sequence TCR repertoires. Per donor, leukapheresis produced somewhere between about 0.94 and 10 billion PBMCs.

The investigation overall reported the following: Rarefaction of sorted-subset datasets indicated incomplete sequencing despite the large sequencing depth. Sampling was restricted to blood, and TCR repertoires in tissue are likely to differ from TCR repertoires in blood. Because the study included a small number of donors, the genetic and exposure-history diversity represented was limited. Pairwise subsampling indicated that sequencing depth was expected to affect the degree of clonotype sharing among donors. Naive subsets generally had larger estimated clonotype richness than memory subsets. Sharing across several donors was observed for about 5% of naive CD4, 3.5% of naive CD8, over 2% of memory CD4, and over 0.3% of memory CD8 clonotypes. Clonotypes shared by all four sorted-subset donors showed higher generation probabilities than non-shared clonotypes.

Reading from cysteine to phenylalanine, the CDR3 counts 15 amino acids. The retained sequence is limited to the CDR3, 45 bases, with the frame set at the first base. V is cut by 1 base and J by 5 bases, and the space between the germline ends is 14 bases. From a lookup of the germline V gene, CDR1 and CDR2 are SGHRS and YFSETQ. Healthy HIV-negative adults with no recently reported acute infections or vaccinations were included as donors. All donors were Caucasian adults living in Nashville, Tennessee, USA. The CD8 memory samples were a combination of magnetically selected CD45RO+ cells and CCR7-negative CD45RA+ effector memory (TemRA) cells. Blood was obtained by leukapheresis, after which PBMCs were separated by Ficoll-Histopaque density gradient centrifugation and cryopreserved in liquid nitrogen vapor phase. Purity and quantity of every magnetically sorted T cell population were checked by analytical flow cytometry. From each sorted fraction, genomic DNA was isolated and quantified by UV absorbance on a Nanodrop 2000c.

The TCR comes from a man in his late teens or twenties in good health. Some clones in this sample may be carry-over from other donors' samples. Recombination joined TRBV5-1 with TRBJ2-3; the D segment might be TRBD1 or TRBD2, since each matches 5 bases. Sequencing was done on a sample of memory CD8+ T cells from PBMCs. Sample cell subset or site, as interpreted from the label and publication: CD45RO+ cells pooled with CCR7-negative TemRA cells. The CDR3 is CASSLSLGVRDTQYF. The DNA is as follows: TGCGCCAGCAGCTTGAGTTTGGGGGTGCGAGATACGCAGTATTTT.